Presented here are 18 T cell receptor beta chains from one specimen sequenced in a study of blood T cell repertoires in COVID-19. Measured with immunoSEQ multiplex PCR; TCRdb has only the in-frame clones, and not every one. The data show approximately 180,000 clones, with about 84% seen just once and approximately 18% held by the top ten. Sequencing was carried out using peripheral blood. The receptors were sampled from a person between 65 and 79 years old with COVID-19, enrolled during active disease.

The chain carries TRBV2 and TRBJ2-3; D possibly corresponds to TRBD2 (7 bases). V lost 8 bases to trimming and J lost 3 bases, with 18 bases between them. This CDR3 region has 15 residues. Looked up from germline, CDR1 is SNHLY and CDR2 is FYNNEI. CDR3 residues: CASGLRGGRTDTQYF. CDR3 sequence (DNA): TGTGCCAGCGGCCTGAGGGGGGGCCGGACAGATACGCAGTATTTT.

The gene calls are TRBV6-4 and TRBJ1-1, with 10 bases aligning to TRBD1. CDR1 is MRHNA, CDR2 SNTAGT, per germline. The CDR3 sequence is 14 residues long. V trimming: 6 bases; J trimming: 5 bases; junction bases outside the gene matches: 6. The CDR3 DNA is TGTGCCAGCAGGTCCGGGACAGGGGTTACTGAAGCTTTCTTT. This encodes CASRSGTGVTEAFF.

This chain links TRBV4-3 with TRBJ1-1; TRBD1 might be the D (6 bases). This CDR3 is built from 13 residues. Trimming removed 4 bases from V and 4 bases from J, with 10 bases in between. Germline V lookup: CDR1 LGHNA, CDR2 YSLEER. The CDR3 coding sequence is TGCGCCAGCAGCCCAACAGGGAGCACTGAAGCTTTCTTT. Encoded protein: CASSPTGSTEAFF.

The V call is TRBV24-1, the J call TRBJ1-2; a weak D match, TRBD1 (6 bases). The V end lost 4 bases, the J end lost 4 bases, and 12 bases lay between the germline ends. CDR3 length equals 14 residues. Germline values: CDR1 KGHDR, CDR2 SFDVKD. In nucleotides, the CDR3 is TGTGCCACCAGTGAAGGGGGACCCAGCTATGGCTACACCTTC. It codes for CATSEGGPSYGYTF.

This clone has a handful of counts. The CDR3 DNA follows: TGTGCCAGCAGTAAGACAGGGACAGGGTCCTACAATGAGCAGTTCTTC. Amino acids: CASSKTGTGSYNEQFF. The rearrangement uses TRBV9 and TRBJ2-1, with 9 bases aligning to TRBD1. The J segment lost 1 base and the V segment lost 5 bases, leaving 7 bases of the junction unmatched. CDR1 is SGDLS, CDR2 YYNGEE, per germline. The CDR3 sequence is 16 residues long.

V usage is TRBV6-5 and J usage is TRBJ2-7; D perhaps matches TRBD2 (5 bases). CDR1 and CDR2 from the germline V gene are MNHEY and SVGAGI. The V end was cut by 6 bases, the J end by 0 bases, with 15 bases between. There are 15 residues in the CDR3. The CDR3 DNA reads TGTGCCAGCAGACCCTCAGGCGAGGGCTCCTACGAGCAGTACTTC. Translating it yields CASRPSGEGSYEQYF.

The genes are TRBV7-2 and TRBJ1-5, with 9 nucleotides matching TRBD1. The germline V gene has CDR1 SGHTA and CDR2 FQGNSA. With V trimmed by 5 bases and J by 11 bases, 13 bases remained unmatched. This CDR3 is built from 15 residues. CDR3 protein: CASSPTSGTGQSQHF. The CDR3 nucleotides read TGTGCCAGCAGCCCGACTAGCGGGACAGGGCAGTCCCAGCATTTT.

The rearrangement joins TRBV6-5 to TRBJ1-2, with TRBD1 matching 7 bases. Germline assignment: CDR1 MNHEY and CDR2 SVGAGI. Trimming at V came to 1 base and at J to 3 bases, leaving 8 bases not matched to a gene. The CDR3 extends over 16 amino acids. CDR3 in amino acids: CASSYFEGARDYGYTF. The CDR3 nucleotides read TGTGCCAGCAGTTACTTTGAGGGGGCGAGGGACTATGGCTACACCTTC.

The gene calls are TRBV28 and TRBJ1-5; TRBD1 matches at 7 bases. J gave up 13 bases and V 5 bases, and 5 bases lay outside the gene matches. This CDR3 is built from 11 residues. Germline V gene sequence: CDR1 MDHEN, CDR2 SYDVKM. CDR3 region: CASSQGGVQHF. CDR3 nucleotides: TGTGCCAGCAGTCAGGGGGGTGTTCAGCATTTT.

The CDR3, as DNA: TGTGCCAGCTCATCCCCCCCTTCTAGCGGGGTGACGGAGCAGTACTTC. Its translation is CASSSPPSSGVTEQYF. This chain connects TRBV18 to TRBJ2-7; TRBD2 matches 9 bases. Germline V lookup: CDR1 KGHSH, CDR2 LQKENI. The CDR3 spans 16 residues. Losses at the gene ends were 5 bases for V and 7 bases for J; bases not matched to a gene: 15.

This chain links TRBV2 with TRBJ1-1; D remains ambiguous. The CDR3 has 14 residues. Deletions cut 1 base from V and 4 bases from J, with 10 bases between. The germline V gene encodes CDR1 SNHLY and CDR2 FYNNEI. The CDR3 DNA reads TGTGCCAGCAGTGAAGTCGGGAGGGCCACTGAAGCTTTCTTT. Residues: CASSEVGRATEAFF.

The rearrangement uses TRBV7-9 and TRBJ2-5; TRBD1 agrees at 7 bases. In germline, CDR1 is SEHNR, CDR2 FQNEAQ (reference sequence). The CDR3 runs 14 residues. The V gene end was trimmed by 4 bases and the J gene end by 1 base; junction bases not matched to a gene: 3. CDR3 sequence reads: CASSYGTAQETQYF. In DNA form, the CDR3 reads TGTGCCAGCAGCTATGGGACAGCCCAAGAGACCCAGTACTTC.

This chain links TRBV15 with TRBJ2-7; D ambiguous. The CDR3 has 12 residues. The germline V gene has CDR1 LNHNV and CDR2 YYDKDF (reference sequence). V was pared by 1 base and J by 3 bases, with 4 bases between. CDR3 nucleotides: TGTGCCACCAGCAGAGGCAGCTACGAGCAGTACTTC. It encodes CATSRGSYEQYF.

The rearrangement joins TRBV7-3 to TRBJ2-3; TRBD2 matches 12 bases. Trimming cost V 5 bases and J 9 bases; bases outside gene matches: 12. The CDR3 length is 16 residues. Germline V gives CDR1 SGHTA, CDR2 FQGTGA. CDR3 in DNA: TGTGCCAGCAGCCCGACTAGCGGGGGCGCCACCTCGACGCAGTATTTT. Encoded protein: CASSPTSGGATSTQYF.

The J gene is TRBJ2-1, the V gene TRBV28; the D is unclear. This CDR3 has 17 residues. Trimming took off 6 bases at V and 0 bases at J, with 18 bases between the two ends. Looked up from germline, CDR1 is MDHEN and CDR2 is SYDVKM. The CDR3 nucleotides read TGTGCCAGCAGCCGAATCGACTCGGCTTCCTCCTACAATGAGCAGTTCTTC. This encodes CASSRIDSASSYNEQFF.

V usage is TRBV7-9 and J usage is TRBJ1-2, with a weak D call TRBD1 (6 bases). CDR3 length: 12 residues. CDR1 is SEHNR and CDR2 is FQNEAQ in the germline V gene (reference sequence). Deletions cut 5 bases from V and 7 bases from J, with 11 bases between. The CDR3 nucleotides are TGTGCCAGCAGCCGGGGGGCGGCTGGCTACACCTTC. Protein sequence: CASSRGAAGYTF. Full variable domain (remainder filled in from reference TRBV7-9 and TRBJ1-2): DTGVSQNPRHKITKRGQNVTFRCDPISEHNRLYWYRQTLGQGPEFLTYFQNEAQLEKSRLLSDRFSAERPKGSFSTLEIQRTEQGDSAMYLCASSRGAAGYTFGSGTRLTVV.

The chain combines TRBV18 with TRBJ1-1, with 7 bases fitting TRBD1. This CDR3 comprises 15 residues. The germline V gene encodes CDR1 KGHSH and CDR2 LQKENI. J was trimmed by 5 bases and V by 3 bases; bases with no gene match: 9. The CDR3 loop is CASSPSTGVRTEAFF. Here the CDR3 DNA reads TGTGCCAGCTCACCCTCAACAGGGGTGAGAACTGAAGCTTTCTTT. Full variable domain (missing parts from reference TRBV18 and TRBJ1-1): NAGVMQNPRHLVRRRGQEARLRCSPMKGHSHVYWYRQLPEEGLKFMVYLQKENIIDESGMPKERFSAEFPKEGPSILRIQQVVRGDSAAYFCASSPSTGVRTEAFFGQGTRLTVV.

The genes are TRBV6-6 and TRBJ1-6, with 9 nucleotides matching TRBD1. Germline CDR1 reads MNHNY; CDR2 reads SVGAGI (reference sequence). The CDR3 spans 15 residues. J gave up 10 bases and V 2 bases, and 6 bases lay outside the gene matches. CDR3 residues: CASSYEDRGSSPLHF. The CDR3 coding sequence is TGTGCCAGCAGTTACGAGGACAGGGGAAGCTCACCCCTCCACTTT.